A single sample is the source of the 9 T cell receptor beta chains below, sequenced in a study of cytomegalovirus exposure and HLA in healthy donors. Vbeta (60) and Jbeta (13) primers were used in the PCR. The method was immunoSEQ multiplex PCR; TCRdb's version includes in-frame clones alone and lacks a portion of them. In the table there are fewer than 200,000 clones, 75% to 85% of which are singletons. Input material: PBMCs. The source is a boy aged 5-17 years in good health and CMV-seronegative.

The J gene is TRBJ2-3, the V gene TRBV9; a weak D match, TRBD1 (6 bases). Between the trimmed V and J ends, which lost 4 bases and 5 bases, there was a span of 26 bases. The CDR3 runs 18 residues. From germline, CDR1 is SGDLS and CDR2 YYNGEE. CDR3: CASSPRTGLGSSGDTQYF. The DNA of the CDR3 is TGTGCCAGCAGCCCAAGAACAGGGCTGGGATCTTCGGGAGATACGCAGTATTTT. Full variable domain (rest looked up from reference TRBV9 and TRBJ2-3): DSGVTQTPKHLITATGQRVTLRCSPRSGDLSVYWYQQSLDQGLQFLIQYYNGEERAKGNILERFSAQQFPDLHSELNLSSLELGDSALYFCASSPRTGLGSSGDTQYFGPGTRLTVL.

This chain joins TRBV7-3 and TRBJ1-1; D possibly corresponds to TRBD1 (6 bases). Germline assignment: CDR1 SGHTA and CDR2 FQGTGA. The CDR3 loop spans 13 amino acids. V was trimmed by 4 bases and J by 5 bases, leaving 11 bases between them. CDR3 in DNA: TGTGCCAGCAGCTCCAAGGGGGGGACTGAAGCTTTCTTT. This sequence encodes CASSSKGGTEAFF.

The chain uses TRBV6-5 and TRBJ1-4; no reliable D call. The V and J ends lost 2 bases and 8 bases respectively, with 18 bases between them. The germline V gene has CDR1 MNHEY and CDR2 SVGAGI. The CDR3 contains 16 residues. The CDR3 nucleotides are TGTGCCAGCAGTTACGAAATTGCCAGAACCTCCGAAAAACTGTTTTTT. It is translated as CASSYEIARTSEKLFF.

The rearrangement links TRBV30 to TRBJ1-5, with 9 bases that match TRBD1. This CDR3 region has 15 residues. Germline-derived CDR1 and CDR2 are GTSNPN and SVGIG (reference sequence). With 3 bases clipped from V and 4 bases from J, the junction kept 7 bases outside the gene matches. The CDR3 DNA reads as TGTGCCTGGAGACCCGGGACAGGGTTAAATCAGCCCCAGCATTTT. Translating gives CAWRPGTGLNQPQHF.

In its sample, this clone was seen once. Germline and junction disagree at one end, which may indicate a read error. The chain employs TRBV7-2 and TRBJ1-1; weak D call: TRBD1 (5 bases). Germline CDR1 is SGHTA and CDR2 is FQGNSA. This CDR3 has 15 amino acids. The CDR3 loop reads CASRLDPGMNTEAFF. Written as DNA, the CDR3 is TGTGCCAGCAGATTAGATCCAGGGATGAACACTGAAGCTTTCTTT.

CDR3 protein: CASSAERGTNEKLFF. CDR3 DNA: TGTGCCAGCAGCGCCGAAAGGGGAACTAATGAAAAACTGTTTTTT. This chain connects TRBV9 to TRBJ1-4; perhaps TRBD1 as D (5 bases). This CDR3 has 15 residues. CDR1 is SGDLS and CDR2 is YYNGEE in the germline V gene. V was trimmed by 3 bases and J by 1 base, leaving 10 bases between them.

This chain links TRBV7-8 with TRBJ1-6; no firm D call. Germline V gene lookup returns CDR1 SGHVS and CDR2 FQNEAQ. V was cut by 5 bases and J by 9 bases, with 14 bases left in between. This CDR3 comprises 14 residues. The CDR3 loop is CASSRRRTVSPLHF. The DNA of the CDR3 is TGTGCCAGCAGCCGGAGGCGAACAGTTTCACCCCTCCACTTT. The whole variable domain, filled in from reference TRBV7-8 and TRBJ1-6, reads GAGVSQSPRYKVAKRGQDVALRCDPISGHVSLFWYQQALGQGPEFLTYFQNEAQLDKSGLPSDRFFAERPEGSVSTLKIQRTQQEDSAVYLCASSRRRTVSPLHFGNGTRLTVT.

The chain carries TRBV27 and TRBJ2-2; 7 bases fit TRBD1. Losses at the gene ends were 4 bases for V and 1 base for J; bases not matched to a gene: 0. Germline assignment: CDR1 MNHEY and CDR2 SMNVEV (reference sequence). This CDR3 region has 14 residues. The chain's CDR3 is CASSWTGNTGELFF. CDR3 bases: TGTGCCAGCAGTTGGACAGGGAACACCGGGGAGCTGTTTTTT.

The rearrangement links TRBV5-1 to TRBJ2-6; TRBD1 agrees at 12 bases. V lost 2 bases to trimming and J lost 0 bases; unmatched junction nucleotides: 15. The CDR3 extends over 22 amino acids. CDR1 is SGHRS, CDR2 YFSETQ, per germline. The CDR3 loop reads CASSFLVGTGGDISSGANVLTF. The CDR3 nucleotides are TGCGCCAGCAGCTTCCTGGTCGGGACAGGGGGCGACATCAGCTCTGGGGCCAACGTCCTGACTTTC. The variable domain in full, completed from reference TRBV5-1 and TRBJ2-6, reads KAGVTQTPRYLIKTRGQQVTLSCSPISGHRSVSWYQQTPGQGLQFLFEYFSETQRNKGNFPGRFSGRQFSNSRSEMNVSTLELGDSALYLCASSFLVGTGGDISSGANVLTFGAGSRLTVL.